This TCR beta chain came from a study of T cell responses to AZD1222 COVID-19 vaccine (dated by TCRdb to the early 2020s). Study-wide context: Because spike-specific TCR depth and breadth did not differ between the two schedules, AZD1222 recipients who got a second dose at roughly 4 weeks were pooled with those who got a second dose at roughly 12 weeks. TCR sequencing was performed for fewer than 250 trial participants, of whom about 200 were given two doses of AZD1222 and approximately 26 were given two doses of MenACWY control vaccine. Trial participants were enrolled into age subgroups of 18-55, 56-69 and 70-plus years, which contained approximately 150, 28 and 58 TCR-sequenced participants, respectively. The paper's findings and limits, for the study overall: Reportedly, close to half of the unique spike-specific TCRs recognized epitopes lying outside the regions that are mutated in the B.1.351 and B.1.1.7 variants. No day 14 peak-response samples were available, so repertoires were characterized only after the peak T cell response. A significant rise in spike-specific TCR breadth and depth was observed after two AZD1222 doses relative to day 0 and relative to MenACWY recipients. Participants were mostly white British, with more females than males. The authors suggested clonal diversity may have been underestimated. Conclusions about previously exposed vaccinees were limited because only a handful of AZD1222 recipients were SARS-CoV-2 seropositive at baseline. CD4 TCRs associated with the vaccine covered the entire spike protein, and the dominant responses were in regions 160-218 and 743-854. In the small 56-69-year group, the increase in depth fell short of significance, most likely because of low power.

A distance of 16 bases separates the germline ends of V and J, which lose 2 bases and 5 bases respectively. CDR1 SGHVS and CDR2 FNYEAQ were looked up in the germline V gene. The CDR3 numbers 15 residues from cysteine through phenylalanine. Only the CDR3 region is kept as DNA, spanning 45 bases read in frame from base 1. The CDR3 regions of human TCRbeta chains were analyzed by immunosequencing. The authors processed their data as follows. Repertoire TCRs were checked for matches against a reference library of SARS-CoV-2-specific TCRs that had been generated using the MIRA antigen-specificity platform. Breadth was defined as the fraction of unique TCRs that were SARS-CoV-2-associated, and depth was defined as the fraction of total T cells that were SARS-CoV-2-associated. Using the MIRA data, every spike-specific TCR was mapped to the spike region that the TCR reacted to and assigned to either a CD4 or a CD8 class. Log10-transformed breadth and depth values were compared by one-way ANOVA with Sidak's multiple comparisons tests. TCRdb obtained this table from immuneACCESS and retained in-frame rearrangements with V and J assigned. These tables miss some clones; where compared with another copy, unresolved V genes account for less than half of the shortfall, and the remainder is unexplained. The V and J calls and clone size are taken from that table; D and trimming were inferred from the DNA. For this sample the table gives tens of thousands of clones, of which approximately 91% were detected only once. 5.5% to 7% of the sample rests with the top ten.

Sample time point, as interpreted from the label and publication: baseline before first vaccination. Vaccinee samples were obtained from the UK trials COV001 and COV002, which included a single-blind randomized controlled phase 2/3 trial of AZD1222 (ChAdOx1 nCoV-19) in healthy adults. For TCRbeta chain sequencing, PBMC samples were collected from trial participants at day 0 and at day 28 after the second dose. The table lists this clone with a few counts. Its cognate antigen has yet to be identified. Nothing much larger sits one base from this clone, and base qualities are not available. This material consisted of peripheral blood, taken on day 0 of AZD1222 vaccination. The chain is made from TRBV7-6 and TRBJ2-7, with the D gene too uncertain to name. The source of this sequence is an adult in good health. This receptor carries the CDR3 CASSLSARDEDEQYF. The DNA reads TGTGCCAGCAGCTTATCGGCCCGTGACGAGGACGAGCAGTACTTC.